These 12 T cell receptor beta chains came from one sample sequenced in a study of vaccination effects on CD4 cells after COVID-19. No antigen has been identified for these receptors. The culture ran for 10 days, and then CD4+ T cells were isolated. Two-dose vaccination with either BNT162b2 or mRNA-1273 was given to the participants. Using immunoSEQ multiplex PCR, the repertoire was profiled, and TCRdb retains in-frame clones only, with some absent. The data contain tens of thousands of clones, around 69% of them seen just once; the ten biggest clones take up about 2.2%. This material consisted of CD4+ T cells from PBMCs cultured without peptide, taken after COVID-19 vaccination. The receptors originated from a human donor who received a COVID-19 vaccine.

The V gene is TRBV5-1, the J gene TRBJ1-1, with D unresolved. V was clipped by 1 base and J by 2 bases, with 6 bases between them. This CDR3 has 13 amino acids. Per the germline V gene, CDR1 is SGHRS and CDR2 is YFSETQ. DNA for the CDR3: TGCGCCAGCAGCTTGAATCTAAACACTGAAGCTTTCTTT. Protein sequence: CASSLNLNTEAFF.

The V gene is TRBV18, the J gene TRBJ1-1; a weak D match, TRBD1 (6 bases). The CDR3 consists of 13 residues. Trimming left V 7 bases short and J 1 base short, with 10 bases between. CDR1 is KGHSH and CDR2 is LQKENI in the germline V gene. CDR3 protein: CASLRQENTEAFF. The CDR3 nucleotides are TGTGCCAGCTTGAGACAGGAGAACACTGAAGCTTTCTTT.

The genes are TRBV28 and TRBJ1-5, with D possibly being TRBD1 (6 bases). Trimming removed 2 bases at V and 3 bases at J, with 11 bases between. This CDR3 region has 15 residues. In germline, CDR1 is MDHEN, CDR2 SYDVKM. The CDR3: CASSLTGNLNQPQHF. CDR3 nucleotides: TGTGCCAGCAGTTTAACAGGGAATCTCAATCAGCCCCAGCATTTT.

V is TRBV24-1 and J is TRBJ2-4; tentatively, D is TRBD2 (6 bases). The length of the CDR3 is 13 residues. V gave up 2 bases and J gave up 6 bases, with 7 bases separating them. Germline V CDR1 and CDR2: KGHDR, SFDVKD. This CDR3 reads CATSDSGVNIQYF. CDR3 nucleotides: TGTGCCACCAGTGATTCGGGGGTAAACATTCAGTACTTC.

The chain couples TRBV6-5 to TRBJ1-2, with 7 nucleotides matching TRBD1. Germline CDR1 reads MNHEY; CDR2 reads SVGAGI. The CDR3 contains 14 residues. V was clipped by 3 bases and J by 8 bases; unmatched bases: 9. In DNA, the CDR3 is TGTGCCAGCAGTTATTCCGGGACAGAGATCGGCTACACCTTC. Its translation: CASSYSGTEIGYTF.

The sample holds a few counts of this clone. The V call is TRBV9, the J call TRBJ1-6; no clear D. The CDR3 totals 14 residues. Germline V gives CDR1 SGDLS, CDR2 YYNGEE. V dropped 3 bases and J dropped 10 bases, with 14 bases sitting between them. The DNA for the CDR3 is TGTGCCAGCAGCGGACAAAGAGGAGGCTCACCCCTCCACTTT. Protein product: CASSGQRGGSPLHF.

The genes are TRBV29-1 and TRBJ2-2, with 12 bases fitting TRBD2. Germline V gene lookup returns CDR1 SQVTM and CDR2 ANQGSEA. CDR3 length: 16 residues. V was clipped by 6 bases and J by 2 bases; unmatched bases: 7. The CDR3 here is CSVDGLAGLNTGELFF. The CDR3 nucleotides are TGCAGCGTCGATGGACTAGCGGGATTAAACACCGGGGAGCTGTTTTTT.

The chain uses TRBV4-1 and TRBJ2-6, with TRBD2 as a possible D gene (5 bases). This CDR3 comprises 17 residues. The germline V and J ends were trimmed by 1 base and 0 bases, with 10 bases remaining between them. The germline CDR1 and CDR2 sequences are MGHRA and YSYEKL. As DNA, the CDR3 is TGCGCCAGCAGCCAAGGCCTAGCCTACTCTGGGGCCAACGTCCTGACTTTC. As protein: CASSQGLAYSGANVLTF.

The genes are TRBV12-5 and TRBJ1-6, with D possibly matching TRBD1 (5 bases). This CDR3 region has 14 residues. The germline V gene has CDR1 LGHNT and CDR2 FRNRAP. Trimming pared 7 bases from V and 10 bases from J, leaving 17 bases between. The CDR3 protein is CASAPGGSRSPLHF. CDR3 DNA: TGTGCTAGTGCCCCCGGGGGTTCTAGGTCACCCCTCCACTTT.

The chain employs TRBV15 and TRBJ2-2, with D unclear. V was cut by 4 bases and J by 0 bases, with 9 bases left in between. The germline gives CDR1 LNHNV, CDR2 YYDKDF (reference sequence). The CDR3 has 15 residues. The CDR3 loop reads CATSKADANTGELFF. The CDR3 nucleotides read TGTGCCACCAGCAAGGCAGACGCGAACACCGGGGAGCTGTTTTTT.

The CDR3 sequence is CASSPKLDGYTDTQYF. Here the CDR3 DNA reads TGTGCCAGCTCACCTAAACTAGACGGATACACAGATACGCAGTATTTT. This chain joins TRBV18 and TRBJ2-3; a weak D match, TRBD2 (5 bases). The V end was cut by 3 bases, the J end by 2 bases, with 15 bases between. Germline CDR1 is KGHSH and CDR2 is LQKENI. There are 16 residues in the CDR3.

This chain connects TRBV5-1 to TRBJ2-1; 8 bases map to TRBD1. V gave up 1 base and J gave up 6 bases; unmatched junction bases: 9. The CDR3 runs to 16 residues. The germline V gene encodes CDR1 SGHRS and CDR2 YFSETQ. CDR3 nucleotide sequence: TGCGCCAGCAGCTTGCAGGGGGCGAGTCAGGGCAATGAGCAGTTCTTC. Protein product: CASSLQGASQGNEQFF.